The T cell receptor beta chain under discussion was sequenced for a study of Graves' ophthalmopathy and Graves' hyperthyroidism. The study amplified TCR beta CDR3 regions using RNA transcripts. After a first-round RT-PCR with HTBI primers, a second-round multiplex PCR was run. TCRdb re-called the multiplex PCR reads with MiXCR, one entry per CDR3 protein. The sample has approximately 210,000 distinct CDR3 sequences; roughly 29% are singletons. Other autoimmune disease, uncontrolled infection, pregnancy and lactation led to exclusion. This clonotype occurred many times. As yet, its antigen is unknown. Whole-study findings and limits: Also, most clonotypes expanded in the thyroid above 0.001 frequency appeared in blood.

Germline V gene sequence: CDR1 SGHAT, CDR2 FQNNGV. The CDR3 is 15 amino acids. V lost 0 bases, J lost 6 bases, and 6 bases stayed unmatched. The sequenced material came from peripheral blood. The chain carries TRBV11-2 and TRBJ1-2, with 8 bases lining up with TRBD1. This clonotype originated in a man aged 50-59 years with Graves' ophthalmopathy. CDR3 coding DNA: TGTGCCAGCAGCTTAGATCCAGGGGGCGCCGATGGCTACACCTTC. It translates to CASSLDPGGADGYTF.